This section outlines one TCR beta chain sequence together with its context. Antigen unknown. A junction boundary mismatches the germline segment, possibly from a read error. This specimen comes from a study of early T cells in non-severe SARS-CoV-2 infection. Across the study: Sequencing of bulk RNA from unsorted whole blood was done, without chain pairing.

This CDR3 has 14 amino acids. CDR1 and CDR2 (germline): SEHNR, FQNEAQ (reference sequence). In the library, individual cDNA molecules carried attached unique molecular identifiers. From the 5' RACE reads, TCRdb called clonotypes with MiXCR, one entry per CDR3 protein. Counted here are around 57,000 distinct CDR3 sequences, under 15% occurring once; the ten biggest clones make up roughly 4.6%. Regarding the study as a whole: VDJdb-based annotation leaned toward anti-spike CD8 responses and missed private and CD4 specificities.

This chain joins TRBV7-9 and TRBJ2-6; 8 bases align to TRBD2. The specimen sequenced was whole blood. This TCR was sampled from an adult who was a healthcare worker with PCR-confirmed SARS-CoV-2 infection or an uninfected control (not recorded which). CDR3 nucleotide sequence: TGTGCCAGCAGCTTAGCGCGGGGGGTCAACGTCCTGACTTTC. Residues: CASSLARGVNVLTF.